These T cell receptor beta chains were read from a single sample in a study of human T cells and chemical hapten exposure. TCRdb redid the calling of the RACE reads with MiXCR, one entry per CDR3 protein. The data contain around 380,000 distinct CDR3 sequences, 4.5% to 5.5% of them singletons. The source material was whole blood, sampled in connection with sensitization to the hapten diphenylcyclopropenone (DPC). The receptor set was obtained from a woman aged 18-35 years with alopecia areata. Some clones in this sample may be carry-over from other donors' samples. The conserved cysteine and the conserved F or W are not part of the CDR3 here.

j_call,v_call,cdr3_aa
TRBJ1-4,TRBV5-1,ASRQETTNEKLF
TRBJ1-1,TRBV24-1,APTEAF
TRBJ2-5,TRBV28,ASSSRGGMETQY
TRBJ2-1,TRBV7-8,ASSSLWVPPYNEQF
TRBJ2-5,TRBV29-1,SVVAPWETQY
TRBJ1-5,TRBV6-2/TRBV6-3,ASSREYQPQH
TRBJ2-2,TRBV27,ASSWAGLNTGELF
TRBJ1-3,TRBV10-3,AITQLNQNTIY
TRBJ2-7,TRBV13,ASSLGRLAGAPGSYEQY
TRBJ2-1,TRBV7-3,ASSQAGPAEEQF
TRBJ1-4,TRBV7-8,ASSRNRDPTNEKLF
TRBJ1-5,TRBV15,ATSSDRGWRPQH
TRBJ2-7,TRBV12-3/TRBV12-4,ASSSRTGALEKQY
TRBJ1-1,TRBV7-3,ASSPSVNTEAF
TRBJ2-2,TRBV6-1,ASSDPSGTGGLLTGELF
TRBJ1-6,TRBV10-2,ASSDDPWTSSYNSPLH
TRBJ2-2,TRBV19,ASTLQGWRTGELF
TRBJ2-3,TRBV5-1,ASSLSLATFTDTQY
TRBJ1-4,TRBV4-3,ASSQDQAEVTNEKLF
TRBJ1-3,TRBV18,ASSPNPILSSGNTIY
TRBJ1-5,TRBV13,ASSVQRGLGGQPQH
TRBJ2-7,TRBV10-3,AISEAASYEQY
TRBJ1-1,TRBV12-3/TRBV12-4,ASTETPRGTEAF
TRBJ2-6,TRBV5-1,ASSSGQVNSGANVLT
TRBJ2-1,TRBV7-2,ASRPLAGGSNEQF
TRBJ1-1,TRBV20-1,SARDYGGGLEAF
TRBJ2-5,TRBV9,ASSPRQGGEETQY
TRBJ2-7,TRBV20-1,SARDRGLKGEY
TRBJ2-6,TRBV7-8,ASSFYSGIGASGANVLT
TRBJ1-6,TRBV14,ASNAGHINSPLH
TRBJ1-5,TRBV12-3/TRBV12-4,ASSEQGWPQH
TRBJ2-3,TRBV5-1,ASSYDGTDTQY
TRBJ2-7,TRBV20-1,SATGTPKDSYEQY